This T cell receptor beta chain was identified during a study of blood T cell repertoires in COVID-19. Background on the study: Samples came from the United States, Italy and Spain, spanning acute and convalescent COVID-19.

This table comes from immunoSEQ multiplex PCR, and its TCRdb copy is limited to in-frame clones, with some not included. The table includes about 220,000 clones, about 87% detected once. The CDR3 runs to 15 residues. The germline V and J ends were trimmed by 2 bases and 8 bases, with 18 bases remaining between them. CDR1 SGHTA and CDR2 FQGNSA come from the germline V gene. Sequencing input: PBMCs or T cells enriched from blood (not recorded which). This receptor was identified in a woman under 40 who had recovered from COVID-19. This chain uses TRBV7-2 with TRBJ1-2; tentative D call: TRBD1 (5 bases). The CDR3 DNA follows: TGTGCCAGCAGCTTAAGCGTTCGCGGGGGGGACGGCTACACCTTC. This gives the protein CASSLSVRGGDGYTF.